The TCR beta chain described here comes from a study of shared clonotypes between healthy human individuals. Findings of the study overall: Shared clonotypes across all four donors exceeded non-shared ones in generation probability.

From CD4+ cells came CD45RA+ naive and CD45RA-negative memory subsets. A remark on this clone: Its antigen is unknown.

This table comes from immunoSEQ multiplex PCR, and its TCRdb copy is limited to in-frame clones, with some not included. Here the sample spans 400,000 to 600,000 clones, more than 95% being singletons. The sample taken for sequencing was naive CD4+ T cells sorted from blood. Subset here: CD45RA+ positively selected. The TCR comes from a woman aged 25 to 39 in good health.

CDR3 amino acids: CASSLASRGLPDTQYF. DNA for the CDR3: TGCGCCAGCAGCTTGGCATCCAGGGGGCTCCCAGATACGCAGTATTTT. The rearrangement uses TRBV5-1 and TRBJ2-3, with 8 nucleotides matching TRBD1. This CDR3 has 16 residues. Germline V gene sequence: CDR1 SGHRS, CDR2 YFSETQ. The V and J ends lost 0 bases and 4 bases, in that order; junction bases with no gene match: 7.